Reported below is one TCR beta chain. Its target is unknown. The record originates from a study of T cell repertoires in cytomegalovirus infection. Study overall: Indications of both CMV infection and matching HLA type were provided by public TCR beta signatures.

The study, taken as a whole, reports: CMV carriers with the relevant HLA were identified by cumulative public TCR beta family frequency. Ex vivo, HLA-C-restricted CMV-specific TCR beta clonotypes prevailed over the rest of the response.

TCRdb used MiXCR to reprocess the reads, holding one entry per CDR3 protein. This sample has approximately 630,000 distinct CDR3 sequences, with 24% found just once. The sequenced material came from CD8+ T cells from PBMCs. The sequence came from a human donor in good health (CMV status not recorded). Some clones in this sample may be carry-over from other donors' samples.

The CDR3 is CASSTNRGGQYYNSPLHF. The DNA of the CDR3 is TGTGCCAGTAGTACAAATCGGGGCGGACAATATTATAATTCACCCCTCCACTTT. The V call is TRBV19, the J call TRBJ1-6; tentative D call: TRBD1 (5 bases). Germline V CDR1 and CDR2: LNHDA, SQIVND (reference sequence). Trimming pared 4 bases from V and 4 bases from J, leaving 20 bases between. The CDR3 length is 18 residues.